These 18 T cell receptor beta chains originate from one sample sequenced in a study of T cell changes during pregnancy in multiple sclerosis. The table came from immunoSEQ multiplex PCR; TCRdb's copy has only in-frame clones and leaves some out. This sample carries 70,000 to 95,000 clones, 93% of them seen once, and the ten largest clones take about 2.5%. The sample consisted of peripheral blood, taken after pregnancy. The receptors shown here come from a female donor in good health, enrolled as a control in a pregnancy study.

This rearrangement joins TRBV10-3 to TRBJ2-1; 9 positions agree with TRBD2. The J segment lost 5 bases and the V segment lost 4 bases, leaving 9 bases of the junction unmatched. Germline V gene data show CDR1 as ENHRY and CDR2 as SYGVKD. There are 16 residues in the CDR3. CDR3 coding DNA: TGTGCCATCAGTGGGCCTGCTAGCGGGGATGACAATGAGCAGTTCTTC. Protein product: CAISGPASGDDNEQFF.

This chain joins TRBV28 and TRBJ1-2; the match to TRBD1 covers 9 bases. V was clipped by 6 bases and J by 7 bases; unmatched bases: 9. This CDR3 comprises 14 residues. Per the germline V gene, CDR1 is MDHEN and CDR2 is SYDVKM. The CDR3 loop reads CASRPQGAGGGYTF. CDR3 DNA sequence: TGTGCCAGCAGACCACAGGGGGCAGGCGGTGGCTACACCTTC.

The chain recombines TRBV19 with TRBJ2-1; unclear D gene. V was trimmed by 5 bases and J by 9 bases, leaving 14 bases between them. Looked up from germline, CDR1 is LNHDA and CDR2 is SQIVND (reference sequence). The CDR3 spans 13 residues. The CDR3 nucleotides read TGTGCCAGTAGTGTGAGGCGGAGTTCTGAGCAGTTCTTC. Its translation: CASSVRRSSEQFF.

The chain joins TRBV7-9 to TRBJ2-5; D gene ambiguous. The CDR3 is made up of 14 amino acids. V shed 2 bases and J shed 3 bases, with 10 bases lying between them. Germline CDR1 SEHNR, CDR2 FQNEAQ (reference sequence). The CDR3 DNA is TGTGCCAGCAGCTTAAGAGCGATCAAAGAGACCCAGTACTTC. Protein product: CASSLRAIKETQYF.

The chain links TRBV29-1 to TRBJ1-2; the D gene is possibly TRBD1 (5 bases). The V gene lost 4 bases and the J gene lost 8 bases, with 17 bases spanning the gap. This CDR3 is built from 13 residues. Germline V gives CDR1 SQVTM, CDR2 ANQGSEA. The CDR3 reads CSVVRGGYQGYTF. In DNA, the CDR3 is TGCAGCGTTGTGCGGGGCGGCTACCAGGGCTACACCTTC.

J is TRBJ1-2 and V is TRBV28, with TRBD1 matching 9 bases. Germline V gene data show CDR1 as MDHEN and CDR2 as SYDVKM. The CDR3 has 16 amino acids. The ends lost 3 bases at V and 4 bases at J; junction bases unmatched: 9. CDR3 in amino acids: CASSFPGQGRSYGYTF. For the CDR3, the DNA is TGTGCCAGCAGTTTCCCCGGACAGGGGCGCAGCTATGGCTACACCTTC.

The chain links TRBV4-1 to TRBJ2-1; 7 bases agree with TRBD2. CDR1 MGHRA and CDR2 YSYEKL come from the germline V gene. This CDR3 has 15 residues. Trimming at V came to 3 bases and at J to 2 bases, leaving 4 bases not matched to a gene. The CDR3 nucleotides are TGCGCCAGCAGCCAGTCTAGCGGAACCTACAATGAGCAGTTCTTC. This codes for CASSQSSGTYNEQFF.

The chain employs TRBV9 and TRBJ2-3; 10 bases align to TRBD2. CDR3 length equals 20 residues. V was clipped by 0 bases and J by 0 bases; unmatched bases: 13. Germline V gene sequence: CDR1 SGDLS, CDR2 YYNGEE. As DNA, the CDR3 is TGTGCCAGCAGCGTAGACTATCTAGCGGGGGCCCCATTAAGCACAGATACGCAGTATTTT. Amino acid sequence: CASSVDYLAGAPLSTDTQYF.

This chain links TRBV4-3 with TRBJ2-1, with 7 bases that match TRBD2. The junction had 7 bases not matched to a gene; V was cut back by 0 bases and J by 5 bases. Per the germline V gene, CDR1 is LGHNA and CDR2 is YSLEER. The CDR3 consists of 16 residues. The CDR3 reads CASSQDRASGHNEQFF. The CDR3 DNA is TGCGCCAGCAGCCAAGATCGGGCTAGCGGCCACAATGAGCAGTTCTTC.

The chain joins TRBV2 to TRBJ2-1; 8 bases line up with TRBD2. V shed 9 bases, J shed 3 bases, and the junction held 4 bases outside the gene matches. The CDR3 totals 13 residues. Germline values: CDR1 SNHLY, CDR2 FYNNEI. CDR3 nucleotides: TGTGCCAGTGGAGCGGGGGTCTACAATGAGCAGTTCTTC. Translated, it gives CASGAGVYNEQFF.

This chain joins TRBV18 and TRBJ1-2; D uncertain. The CDR3 has 14 residues. The germline CDR1 and CDR2 sequences are KGHSH and LQKENI. Trimming removed 1 base at V and 5 bases at J, with 11 bases between. The CDR3 loop reads CASSPRSEVYGYTF. The CDR3 nucleotides read TGTGCCAGCTCACCACGTAGTGAGGTTTATGGCTACACCTTC.

This chain uses TRBV7-9 with TRBJ1-2; a possible D gene is TRBD1 (6 bases). The CDR3 has 14 amino acids. Germline CDR1 is SEHNR and CDR2 is FQNEAQ (reference sequence). V lost 1 base to trimming and J lost 4 bases, with 10 bases between them. As DNA, the CDR3 is TGTGCCAGCAGCTTAGGACAGGCCTCCTATGGCTACACCTTC. This gives the protein CASSLGQASYGYTF.

J is TRBJ2-5 and V is TRBV30, with D possibly TRBD2 on 5 matching bases. CDR1 is GTSNPN, CDR2 SVGIG, per germline (reference sequence). This CDR3 region has 12 residues. Trimming stripped 2 bases from V and 5 bases from J, with 9 bases between. This CDR3 reads CAWSLGGETQYF. DNA for the CDR3: TGTGCCTGGAGTCTCGGAGGCGAGACCCAGTACTTC.

V gene TRBV27 combines with J gene TRBJ2-4; 7 nucleotides align to TRBD1. The CDR3 runs to 14 residues. V shed 4 bases and J 9 bases; nucleotides not matched to a gene: 9. CDR1 MNHEY and CDR2 SMNVEV come from the germline V gene (reference sequence). CDR3 region: CASSSYRGGGIQYF. The CDR3 DNA reads TGTGCCAGCAGTTCGTACAGGGGTGGAGGCATTCAGTACTTC.

V usage is TRBV7-9 and J usage is TRBJ2-3; no reliable D call. Trimming stripped 5 bases from V and 0 bases from J, with 6 bases between. The V gene's germline CDR1 is SEHNR and CDR2 FQNEAQ (reference sequence). The CDR3 covers 13 residues. The CDR3 DNA follows: TGTGCCAGCAGCACCACTAGCACAGATACGCAGTATTTT. Its protein is CASSTTSTDTQYF.

The chain has TRBV7-9 and TRBJ2-1; D perhaps matches TRBD2 (5 bases). V was clipped by 5 bases and J by 15 bases, with 20 bases between them. Germline V CDR1 and CDR2: SEHNR, FQNEAQ (reference sequence). The CDR3 spans 13 residues. CDR3 region: CASSLGGLGGLFF. The CDR3 DNA is TGTGCCAGCAGCCTCGGAGGTCTCGGAGGCCTGTTCTTC. Looking up the rest from reference TRBV7-9 and TRBJ2-1 gives the full variable domain: DTGVSQNPRHKITKRGQNVTFRCDPISEHNRLYWYRQTLGQGPEFLTYFQNEAQLEKSRLLSDRFSAERPKGSFSTLEIQRTEQGDSAMYLCASSLGGLGGLFFGPGTRLTVL.

This chain links TRBV29-1 with TRBJ1-4, with D perhaps TRBD1 (5 bases). The germline gives CDR1 SQVTM, CDR2 ANQGSEA. Trimming left V 6 bases short and J 3 bases short, with 8 bases between. There are 12 residues in the CDR3. The CDR3 protein is CSVRDSNEKLFF. The DNA of the CDR3 is TGCAGCGTCCGGGACTCTAATGAAAAACTGTTTTTT. Complete variable domain (other parts from reference TRBV29-1 and TRBJ1-4): SAVISQKPSRDICQRGTSLTIQCQVDSQVTMMFWYRQQPGQSLTLIATANQGSEATYESGFVIDKFPISRPNLTFSTLTVSNMSPEDSSIYLCSVRDSNEKLFFGSGTQLSVL.

The V call is TRBV2, the J call TRBJ1-4; D unclear. Trimming pared 2 bases from V and 4 bases from J, leaving 5 bases between. This CDR3 region has 13 residues. CDR1 SNHLY and CDR2 FYNNEI come from the germline V gene. The CDR3 is CASSERLNEKLFF. The CDR3 nucleotides are TGTGCCAGCAGTGAACGACTTAATGAAAAACTGTTTTTT.